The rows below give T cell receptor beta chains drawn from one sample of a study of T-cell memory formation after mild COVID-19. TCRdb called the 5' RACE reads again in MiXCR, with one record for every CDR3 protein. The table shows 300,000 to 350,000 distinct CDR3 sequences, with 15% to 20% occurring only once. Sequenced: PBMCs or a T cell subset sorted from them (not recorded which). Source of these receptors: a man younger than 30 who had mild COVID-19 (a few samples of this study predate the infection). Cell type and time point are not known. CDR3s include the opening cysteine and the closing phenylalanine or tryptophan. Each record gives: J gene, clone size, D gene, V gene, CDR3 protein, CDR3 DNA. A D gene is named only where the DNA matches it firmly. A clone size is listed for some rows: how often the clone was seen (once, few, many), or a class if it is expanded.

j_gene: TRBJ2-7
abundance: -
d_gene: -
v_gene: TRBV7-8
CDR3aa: CASSSAPEQYF
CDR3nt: TGTGCCAGCAGCTCCGCCCCCGAGCAGTACTTC

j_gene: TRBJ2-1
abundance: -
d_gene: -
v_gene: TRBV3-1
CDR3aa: CASSPEQGIYNEQFF
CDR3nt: TGTGCCAGCAGCCCGGAACAGGGAATTTACAATGAGCAGTTCTTC

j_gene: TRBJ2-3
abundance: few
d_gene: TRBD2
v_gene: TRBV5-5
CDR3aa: CASSFREGHPSTDTQYF
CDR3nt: TGTGCCAGTAGTTTTCGGGAGGGACACCCGAGCACAGATACGCAGTATTTT

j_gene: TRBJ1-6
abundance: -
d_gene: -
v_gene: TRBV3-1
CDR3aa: CASSQAGSPLHF
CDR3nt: TGTGCCAGCAGCCAAGCGGGCTCACCCCTCCACTTT

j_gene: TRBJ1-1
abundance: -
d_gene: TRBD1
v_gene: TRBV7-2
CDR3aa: CASSLPGTVLEAFF
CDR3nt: TGTGCCAGCAGCCTCCCCGGGACAGTGCTAGAAGCTTTCTTT

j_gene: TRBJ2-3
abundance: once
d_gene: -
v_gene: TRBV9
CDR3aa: CASSSRLQDVTDTQYF
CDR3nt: TGTGCCAGCAGCTCCAGACTTCAGGACGTGACAGATACGCAGTATTTT

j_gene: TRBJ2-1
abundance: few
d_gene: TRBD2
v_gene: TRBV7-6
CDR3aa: CASSRGTSGGARNEQFF
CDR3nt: TGTGCCAGCAGCAGGGGGACTAGCGGGGGGGCCCGGAATGAGCAGTTCTTC

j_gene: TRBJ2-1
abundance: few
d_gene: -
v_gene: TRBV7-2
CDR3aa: CASSLEGARTYNEQFF
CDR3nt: TGTGCCAGCAGCTTAGAAGGGGCCCGAACCTACAATGAGCAGTTCTTC

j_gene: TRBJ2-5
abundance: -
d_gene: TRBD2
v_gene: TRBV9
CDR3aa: CASSVGLAGGREQETQYF
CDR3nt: TGTGCCAGCAGCGTAGGACTAGCGGGGGGGCGGGAGCAAGAGACCCAGTACTTC

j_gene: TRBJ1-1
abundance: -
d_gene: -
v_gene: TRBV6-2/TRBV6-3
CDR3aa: CASTLTENTEAFF
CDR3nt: TGTGCCAGCACCCTGACGGAGAACACTGAAGCTTTCTTT

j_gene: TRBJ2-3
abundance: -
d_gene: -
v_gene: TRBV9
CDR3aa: CASSMGTDTQYF
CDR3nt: TGTGCCAGCAGCATGGGGACAGATACGCAGTATTTT

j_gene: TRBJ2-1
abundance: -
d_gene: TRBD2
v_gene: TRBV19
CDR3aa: CASSPSGYSNEQFF
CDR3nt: TGTGCCAGCTCTCCTAGCGGGTATTCAAATGAGCAGTTCTTC

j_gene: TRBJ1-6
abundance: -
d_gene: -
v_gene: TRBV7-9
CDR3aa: CAIRDSPLHF
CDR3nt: TGTGCCATTAGGGATTCACCCCTCCACTTT

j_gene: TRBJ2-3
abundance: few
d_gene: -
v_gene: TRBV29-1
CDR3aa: CSVEVVADTQYF
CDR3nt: TGCAGCGTTGAGGTTGTGGCAGATACGCAGTATTTT

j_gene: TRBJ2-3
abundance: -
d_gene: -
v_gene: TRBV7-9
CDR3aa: CASSFGGEDTQYF
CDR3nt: TGTGCCAGCAGCTTTGGCGGGGAGGATACGCAGTATTTT

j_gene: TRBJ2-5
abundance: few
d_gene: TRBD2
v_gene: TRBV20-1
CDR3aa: CSALLIAGGRETQYF
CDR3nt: TGCAGTGCCTTGCTTATAGCGGGGGGCCGGGAGACCCAGTACTTC

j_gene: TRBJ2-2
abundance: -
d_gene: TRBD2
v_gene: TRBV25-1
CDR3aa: CASSEELAGYTGELFF
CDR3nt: TGTGCCAGCAGTGAGGAACTAGCGGGTTACACCGGGGAGCTGTTTTTT

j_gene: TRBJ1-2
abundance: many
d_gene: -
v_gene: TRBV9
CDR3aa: CASSVVLNYGYTF
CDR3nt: TGTGCCAGCAGCGTAGTGCTTAACTATGGCTACACCTTC

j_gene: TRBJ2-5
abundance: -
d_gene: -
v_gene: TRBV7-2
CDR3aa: CASNLGGGQETQYF
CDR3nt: TGTGCCAGCAACCTTGGAGGGGGACAAGAGACCCAGTACTTC

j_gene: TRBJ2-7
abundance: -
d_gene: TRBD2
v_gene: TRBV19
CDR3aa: CASSNSHEGLAPSEQYF
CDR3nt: TGTGCCAGTAGTAACTCCCACGAAGGACTAGCACCCTCGGAGCAGTACTTC

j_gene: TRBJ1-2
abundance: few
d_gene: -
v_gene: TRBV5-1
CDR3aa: CASRDGPRGGYTF
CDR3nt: TGCGCCAGCAGGGACGGACCGAGAGGGGGCTACACCTTC

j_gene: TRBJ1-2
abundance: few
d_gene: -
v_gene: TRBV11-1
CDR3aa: CASSTGPSLDGYTF
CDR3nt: TGTGCCAGCAGTACCGGTCCCTCGCTGGATGGCTACACCTTC

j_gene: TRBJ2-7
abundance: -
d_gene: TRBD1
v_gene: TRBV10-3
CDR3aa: CATSSGVGQGSHEQYF
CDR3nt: TGTGCCACCAGCAGCGGAGTGGGACAGGGAAGCCACGAGCAGTACTTC

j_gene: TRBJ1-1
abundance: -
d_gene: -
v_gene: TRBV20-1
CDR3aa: CSARWGPNTEAFF
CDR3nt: TGCAGTGCTCGGTGGGGTCCGAACACTGAAGCTTTCTTT

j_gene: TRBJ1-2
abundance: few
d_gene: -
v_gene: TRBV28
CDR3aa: CASSFNGYTF
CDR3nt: TGTGCCAGCAGTTTCAATGGCTACACCTTC

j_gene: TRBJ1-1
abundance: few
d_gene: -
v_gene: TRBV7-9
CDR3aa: CASSPAPNTEAFF
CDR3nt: TGTGCCAGCAGCCCAGCGCCGAACACTGAAGCTTTCTTT

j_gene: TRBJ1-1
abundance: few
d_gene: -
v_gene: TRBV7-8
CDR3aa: CASSLSAILMNTEAFF
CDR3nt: TGTGCCAGCAGCTTAAGTGCGATACTCATGAACACTGAAGCTTTCTTT

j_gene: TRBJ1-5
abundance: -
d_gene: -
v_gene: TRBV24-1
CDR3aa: CATSGRNQPQHF
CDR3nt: TGTGCCACCAGTGGTCGCAATCAGCCCCAGCATTTT

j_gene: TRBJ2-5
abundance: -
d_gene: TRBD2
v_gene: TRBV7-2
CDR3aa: CASSPPASGGAQYF
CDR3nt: TGTGCCAGCAGCCCCCCGGCTAGCGGGGGGGCGCAGTACTTC

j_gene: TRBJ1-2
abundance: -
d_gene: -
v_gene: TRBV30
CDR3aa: CAWEQVYGYTF
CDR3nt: TGTGCCTGGGAACAGGTCTATGGCTACACCTTC

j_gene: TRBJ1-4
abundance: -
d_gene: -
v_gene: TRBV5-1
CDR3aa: CASSFDSSNEKLFF
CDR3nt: TGCGCCAGCAGCTTCGACAGCTCTAATGAAAAACTGTTTTTT

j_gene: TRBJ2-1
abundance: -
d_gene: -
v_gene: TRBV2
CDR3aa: CASSSSTGLGEQFF
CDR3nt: TGTGCCAGCAGCAGTTCGACAGGACTCGGCGAGCAGTTCTTC

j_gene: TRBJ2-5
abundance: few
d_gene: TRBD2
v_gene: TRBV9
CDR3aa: CASSEGLAGALWETQYF
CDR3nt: TGTGCCAGCAGCGAGGGACTAGCGGGGGCCCTGTGGGAGACCCAGTACTTC

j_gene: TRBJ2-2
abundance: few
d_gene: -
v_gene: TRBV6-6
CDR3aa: CASKWTGELFF
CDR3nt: TGTGCCAGCAAATGGACCGGGGAGCTGTTTTTT

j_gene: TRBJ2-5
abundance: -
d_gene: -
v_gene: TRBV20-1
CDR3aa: CSATTRRETQYF
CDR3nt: TGCAGTGCAACCACCAGAAGGGAGACCCAGTACTTC

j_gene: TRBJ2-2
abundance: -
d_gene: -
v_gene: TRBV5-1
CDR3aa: CASSLPGPSGELFF
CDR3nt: TGCGCCAGCAGCTTGCCGGGTCCTAGTGGGGAGCTGTTTTTT

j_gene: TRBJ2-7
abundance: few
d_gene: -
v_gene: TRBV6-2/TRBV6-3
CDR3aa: CASSYSKVQAEQYF
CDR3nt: TGTGCCAGCAGTTACTCGAAGGTACAGGCCGAACAGTACTTC

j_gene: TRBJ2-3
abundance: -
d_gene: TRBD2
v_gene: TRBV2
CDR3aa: CASIFRPGGTDTQYF
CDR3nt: TGTGCCAGCATTTTCCGACCCGGGGGGACAGATACGCAGTATTTT

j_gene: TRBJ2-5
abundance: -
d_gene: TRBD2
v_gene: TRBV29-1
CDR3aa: CSVEAGGQETQYF
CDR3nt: TGCAGCGTTGAAGCGGGGGGTCAAGAGACCCAGTACTTC

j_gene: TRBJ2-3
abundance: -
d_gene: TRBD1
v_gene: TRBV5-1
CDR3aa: CASSLRGQGADTQYF
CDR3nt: TGCGCCAGCAGCTTACGGGGACAGGGGGCAGATACGCAGTATTTT

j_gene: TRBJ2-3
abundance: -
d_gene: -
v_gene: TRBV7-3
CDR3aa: CASSLGIGDTQYF
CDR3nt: TGTGCCAGCAGCTTAGGCATCGGGGATACGCAGTATTTT

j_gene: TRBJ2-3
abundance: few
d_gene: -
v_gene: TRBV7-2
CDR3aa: CASSSPSTGEGITDTQYF
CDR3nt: TGTGCCAGCAGCTCGCCCTCGACAGGGGAGGGTATCACAGATACGCAGTATTTT

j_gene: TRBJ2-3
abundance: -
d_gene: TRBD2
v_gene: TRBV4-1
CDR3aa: CASSQGVAGWDTQYF
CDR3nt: TGCGCCAGCAGCCAAGGAGTAGCGGGGTGGGATACGCAGTATTTT

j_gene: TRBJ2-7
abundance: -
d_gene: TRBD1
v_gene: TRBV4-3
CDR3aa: CASSDGTGSSYEQYF
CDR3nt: TGCGCCAGCAGCGACGGGACAGGTAGTTCCTACGAGCAGTACTTC

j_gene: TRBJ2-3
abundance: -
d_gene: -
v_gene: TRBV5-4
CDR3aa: CASSLLSLATDTQYF
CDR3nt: TGTGCCAGCAGCTTGTTATCCCTAGCCACAGATACGCAGTATTTT